Listed below are T cell receptor beta chains from one sample, sequenced in a study of T cell changes during pregnancy in multiple sclerosis. Measured with immunoSEQ multiplex PCR; TCRdb has only the in-frame clones, and not every one. The sample has some 45,000 clones; around nine tenths are singletons. The sample here was CD4+ T cells from peripheral blood mononuclear cells, taken after pregnancy. The receptor source for this set is a female donor with multiple sclerosis, enrolled in a pregnancy study. CDR3s include the opening cysteine and the closing phenylalanine or tryptophan. A D gene is named only where the DNA matches it firmly. Only some rows state a clone size, as once, few, many or a class for expanded clones.

j_call clone_size v_call d_call cdr3_nt cdr3_aa
TRBJ2-5 - TRBV30 - TGTGCCTGGAGTGCCGCGCTCCAAGAGACCCAGTACTTC CAWSAALQETQYF
TRBJ2-1 - TRBV5-1 - TGCGCCAGCAGCTTGGCCTTCACGGGTCGGGAGCAGTTCTTC CASSLAFTGREQFF
TRBJ1-3 - TRBV28 TRBD1 TGTGCCAGCAGTCTCCGGACAGGGGGCTCTGGAAACACCATATATTTT CASSLRTGGSGNTIYF
TRBJ2-7 - TRBV25-1 - TGTGCCAGCAGTGGGACAGTGGGGCCCTACGAGCAGTACTTC CASSGTVGPYEQYF
TRBJ1-3 - TRBV2 - TGTGCCAGCATACGGGAGGCCTTCTCTGGAAACACCATATATTTT CASIREAFSGNTIYF
TRBJ1-3 - TRBV7-2 - TGTGCCAGCAGCCTCCTTTGGACAGCTGGAAACACCATATATTTT CASSLLWTAGNTIYF
TRBJ2-2 once TRBV5-5 - TGTGCCAGCAGCTGGACAGCGAACACCGGGGAGCTGTTTTTT CASSWTANTGELFF
TRBJ2-3 - TRBV5-6 TRBD1 TGTGCCAGCAGTTACAAACAGGGGGCGAGAGACACAGATACGCAGTATTTT CASSYKQGARDTDTQYF
TRBJ1-4 once TRBV18 - TGTGCCAGCTCACCACTCAGGACAGAGAATAATGAAAAACTGTTTTTT CASSPLRTENNEKLFF
TRBJ1-1 - TRBV11-3 - TGTGCCAGCAGCTTAAGACCGGCAGGTAACGCTGAAGCTTTCTTT CASSLRPAGNAEAFF
TRBJ2-7 - TRBV27 - TGTGCCAGCAGTCCGCCCGAGGCCTACGAGCAGTACTTC CASSPPEAYEQYF
TRBJ1-3 few TRBV9 TRBD1 TGTGCCAGCAGCGCCCGTGCAAGGGGGCCTGGAAACACCATATATTTT CASSARARGPGNTIYF
TRBJ1-2 - TRBV7-3 - TGTGCCAGCAGCTTAGACAAGGGAGGCGGCTACACCTTC CASSLDKGGGYTF
TRBJ2-1 - TRBV7-3 - TGTGCCAGCAGCAAGAGGGACTCCTCGGATGAGCAGTTCTTC CASSKRDSSDEQFF
TRBJ1-6 - TRBV2 TRBD1 TGTGCCAGCAGGACGGACAGGGTGGGTTCACCCCTCCACTTT CASRTDRVGSPLHF
TRBJ1-2 - TRBV5-6 TRBD1 TGTGCCAGCAGCAGTCGGGACAGGGGAGCTGCTAACTATGGCTACACCTTC CASSSRDRGAANYGYTF
TRBJ2-5 - TRBV6-1 TRBD1 TGTGCCAGCACGACAGGGGGAGACGGGGAGACCCAGTACTTC CASTTGGDGETQYF
TRBJ1-1 - TRBV18 - TGTGCCAGCTCACCAAACTCCAGGGCCAGTTCGAACACTGAAGCTTTCTTT CASSPNSRASSNTEAFF
TRBJ2-1 - TRBV27 TRBD1 TGTGCCAGCAGTGCGAGGGGGCCTCTCAATGAGCAGTTCTTC CASSARGPLNEQFF
TRBJ2-5 - TRBV5-4 TRBD1 TGTGCCAGCAGCTCACAGGGGGCAGCAGAGACCCAGTACTTC CASSSQGAAETQYF
TRBJ2-7 - TRBV5-5 TRBD2 TGTGCCAGCAGCCCAAATAGCGGGGGCCACTACGAGCAGTACTTC CASSPNSGGHYEQYF
TRBJ2-7 - TRBV9 - TGTGCCAGCAGCGTAGGTCCTCCCTACGAGCAGTACTTC CASSVGPPYEQYF
TRBJ1-1 - TRBV11-1 - TGTGCCAGCAGCTTGTTAGCCGCCAGCCGCACAAACACTGAAGCTTTCTTT CASSLLAASRTNTEAFF
TRBJ2-7 - TRBV5-1 - TGCGCCAGCAGCCCTACAGCCCAGCCTGGCTACGAGCAGTACTTC CASSPTAQPGYEQYF
TRBJ2-7 - TRBV7-2 TRBD2 TGTGCCAGCAGCTTAGAAAAAGGCTGGCGGGGGGAATACGAGCAGTACTTC CASSLEKGWRGEYEQYF
TRBJ1-2 - TRBV29-1 - TGCAGCGTTGAAGATTGGGAGTCGCTCCATATCTATGGCTACACCTTC CSVEDWESLHIYGYTF
TRBJ1-1 - TRBV30 - TGTGCCTGGAGTAAACCGTACCCTACAGCCAGGATTAACACTGAAGCTTTCTTT CAWSKPYPTARINTEAFF
TRBJ2-1 - TRBV18 TRBD1 TGTGCCAGCTCACCATCCGGACAGGCAGCGGACAATGAGCAGTTCTTC CASSPSGQAADNEQFF
TRBJ1-5 few TRBV9 TRBD1 TGTGCCAGCAGCAGGGGGCCCAATCAGCCCCAGCATTTT CASSRGPNQPQHF
TRBJ1-1 - TRBV7-2 TRBD1 TGTGCCAGCAGCTTAGCGCGACAGGGGAGAGCTTTCTTT CASSLARQGRAFF
TRBJ2-5 - TRBV2 - TGTGCCAGCAAATATCAAGAGACCCAGTACTTC CASKYQETQYF
TRBJ2-3 - TRBV28 TRBD2 TGTGCCAGCAGTCCCCAGCGGGGGTGGACAGATACGCAGTATTTT CASSPQRGWTDTQYF
TRBJ2-5 - TRBV5-5 - TGTGCCAGCAGCCCGGCCGTGACTGCCCCCGGGGAGACCCAGTACTTC CASSPAVTAPGETQYF
TRBJ2-7 - TRBV11-2 - TGTGCCAGCACCTTATGGTCCCAGGGCGAGCAGTACTTC CASTLWSQGEQYF
TRBJ2-2 - TRBV7-2 TRBD2 TGTGCCAGCAGGCCTGCGGGGGGGCACACCGGGGAGCTGTTTTTT CASRPAGGHTGELFF
TRBJ1-5 once TRBV7-9 - TGTGCCAGCAGCACCAACAGGGAGCAGCCCCAGCATTTT CASSTNREQPQHF
TRBJ1-2 - TRBV5-6 TRBD1 TGTGCCAGCAGCTTTGGGACAGAGGTCTATGGCTACACCTTC CASSFGTEVYGYTF
TRBJ1-6 - TRBV23-1 TRBD1 TGCGCCAGCAGTCTCCTCCCGGGGACAGAACATAATTCACCCCTCCACTTT CASSLLPGTEHNSPLHF
TRBJ2-3 - TRBV28 TRBD2 TGTGCCAGCAGTCAAGGAGTGGCGGGGGGGGCTAGCACAGATACGCAGTATTTT CASSQGVAGGASTDTQYF
TRBJ1-3 - TRBV2 - TGTGCCAGCAGTCCGGGTGGAAACACCATATATTTT CASSPGGNTIYF
TRBJ1-1 few TRBV5-1 TRBD1 TGCGCCAGCAGCTTGGCCCCCGGAGGGGGCGGTACTGAAGCTTTCTTT CASSLAPGGGGTEAFF
TRBJ2-7 - TRBV29-1 - TGCAGCGTTGGAGCCCTTCCTTCCTACGAGCAGTACTTC CSVGALPSYEQYF
TRBJ2-7 - TRBV6-4 TRBD1 TGTGCCAGCAGTGAGGAGAGGGGGCCAGCCTACGAGCAGTACTTC CASSEERGPAYEQYF
TRBJ1-2 - TRBV5-1 - TGCGCCAGCAGCTTGGCTTCGAACTATGGCTACACCTTC CASSLASNYGYTF